This TCR beta chain was retrieved from a study of blood T cell repertoires in COVID-19. About the research overall: PBMCs, B-cell-depleted T cells, or T cells provided the cDNA or gDNA that made up the material.

Participants' own reports of clinical history determined their cohort assignment. Trimming took 6 bases from V and 7 from J; bases not matched to a gene: 17. This CDR3 is built from 17 residues. Germline lookup yields CDR1 LNHDA and CDR2 SQIVND (reference sequence). Measured with immunoSEQ multiplex PCR; TCRdb has only the in-frame clones, and not every one. The sample includes about 270,000 clones, 80% to 90% seen only once; the top ten take roughly 4.3%. Input material: PBMCs or T cells enriched from blood (not recorded which). The chain couples TRBV19 to TRBJ2-1; 8 nucleotides agree with TRBD2. This receptor was identified in a woman aged 25 to 45 with acute COVID-19. The chain's CDR3 is CASRRGGRYDRLNEQFF. Written as DNA, the CDR3 is TGTGCCAGTAGGCGCGGGGGGCGATACGACCGTTTGAATGAGCAGTTCTTC.